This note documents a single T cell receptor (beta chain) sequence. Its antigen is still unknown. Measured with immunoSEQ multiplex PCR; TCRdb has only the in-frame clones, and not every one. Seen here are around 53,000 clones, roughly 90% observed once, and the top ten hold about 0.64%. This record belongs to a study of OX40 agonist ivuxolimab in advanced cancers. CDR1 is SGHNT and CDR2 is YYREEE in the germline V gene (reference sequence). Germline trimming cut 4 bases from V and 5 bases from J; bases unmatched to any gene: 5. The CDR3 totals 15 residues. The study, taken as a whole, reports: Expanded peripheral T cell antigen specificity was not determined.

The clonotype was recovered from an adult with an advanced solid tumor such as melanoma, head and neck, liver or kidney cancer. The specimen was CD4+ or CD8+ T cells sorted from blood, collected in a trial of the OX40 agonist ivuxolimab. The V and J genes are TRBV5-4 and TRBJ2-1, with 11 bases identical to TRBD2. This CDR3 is CASSKTSGNHNEQFF. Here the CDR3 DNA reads TGTGCCAGCAGCAAGACTAGCGGGAACCACAATGAGCAGTTCTTC.